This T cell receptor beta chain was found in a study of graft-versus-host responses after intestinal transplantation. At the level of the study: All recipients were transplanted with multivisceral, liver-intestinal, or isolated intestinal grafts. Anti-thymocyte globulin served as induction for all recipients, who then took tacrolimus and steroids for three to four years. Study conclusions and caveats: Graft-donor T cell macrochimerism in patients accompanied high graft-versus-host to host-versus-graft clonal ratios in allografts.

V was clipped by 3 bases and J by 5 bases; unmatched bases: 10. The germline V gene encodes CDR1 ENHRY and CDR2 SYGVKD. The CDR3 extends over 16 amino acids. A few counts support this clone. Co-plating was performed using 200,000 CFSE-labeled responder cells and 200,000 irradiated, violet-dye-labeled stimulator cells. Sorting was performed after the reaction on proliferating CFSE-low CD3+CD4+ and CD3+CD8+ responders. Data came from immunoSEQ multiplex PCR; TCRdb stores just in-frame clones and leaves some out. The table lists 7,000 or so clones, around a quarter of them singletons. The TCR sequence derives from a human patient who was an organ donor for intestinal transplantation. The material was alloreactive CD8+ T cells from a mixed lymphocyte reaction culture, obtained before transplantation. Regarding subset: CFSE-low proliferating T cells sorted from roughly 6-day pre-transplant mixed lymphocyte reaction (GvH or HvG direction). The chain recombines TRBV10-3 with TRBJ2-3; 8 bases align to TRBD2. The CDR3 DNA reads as TGTGCCATCAGTGATATCTCCGGAGCGGGAGTAGATACGCAGTATTTT. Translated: CAISDISGAGVDTQYF.